The entry below gives a single T cell receptor (beta chain) sequence along with its context. This CDR3 is built from 16 residues. Germline V gives CDR1 SNHLY, CDR2 FYNNEI. V lost 4 bases, J lost 3 bases, and 9 bases stayed unmatched. This sample is part of a study of T cell changes during pregnancy in multiple sclerosis. Profiling relied on immunoSEQ multiplex PCR, and the TCRdb table lists in-frame clones only, not all of them. The top ten hold roughly 1.2% of the sample, which has tens of thousands of clones, over 85% seen once. The chain recombines TRBV2 with TRBJ2-7; 10 bases are a match to TRBD2. The receptor was isolated from a female donor with multiple sclerosis, enrolled in a pregnancy study. Here the sequenced sample was peripheral blood, taken in the third trimester of pregnancy. This CDR3 reads CASSVSLLAGRYEQYF. CDR3 coding DNA: TGTGCCAGCAGTGTGAGCTTACTAGCGGGACGCTACGAGCAGTACTTC.